The 10 T cell receptor beta chains below all came from one sample that was sequenced in a study of neurological immune-mediated disorders. TCRdb re-called the 5' RACE reads with MiXCR, one entry per CDR3 protein. The sample records tens of thousands of distinct CDR3 sequences, roughly a tenth being singletons. Sequenced: PBMCs. Receptors originate from an older woman with HTLV-1-associated myelopathy (HAM/TSP).

This clonotype showed up many times. The chain links TRBV30 to TRBJ1-5, with D hard to call. Per germline, CDR1 GTSNPN and CDR2 SVGIG (reference sequence). The V end lost 1 base, the J end lost 0 bases, and 16 bases lay between the germline ends. This CDR3 has 17 residues. Here the CDR3 DNA reads TGTGCCTGGAGTGCGCACAAGATTCCCTATAGCAATCAGCCCCAGCATTTT. Its protein is CAWSAHKIPYSNQPQHF.

This clonotype was detected ten times or more. The CDR3 region has the DNA TGTGCCAGCACCCCGACAGGGGGCGCGTCCTACAATGAGCAGTTCTTC. This translates into CASTPTGGASYNEQFF. The chain joins TRBV5-6 to TRBJ2-1; 10 nucleotides match TRBD1. After removal of 6 bases from V and 1 base from J, the junction contained 7 bases not matched to a gene. The CDR3 contains 16 residues. Germline assignment: CDR1 SGHDT and CDR2 YYEEEE.

This clonotype came up many times. This chain uses TRBV5-1 with TRBJ1-1, with 7 bases fitting TRBD1. Germline V gene lookup returns CDR1 SGHRS and CDR2 YFSETQ. V lost 4 bases to trimming and J lost 1 base; unmatched junction nucleotides: 4. The CDR3 is made up of 14 amino acids. CDR3: CASSTGQSNTEAFF. In nucleotides, the CDR3 is TGCGCCAGCAGCACGGGACAGTCGAACACTGAAGCTTTCTTT.

This clonotype was found many times. This rearrangement joins TRBV3-1 to TRBJ2-5, with 14 bases aligning to TRBD2. The germline V gene encodes CDR1 LGHDT and CDR2 YNNKEL (reference sequence). The J segment lost 1 base and the V segment lost 4 bases, leaving 8 bases of the junction unmatched. This CDR3 comprises 18 residues. The CDR3 coding sequence is TGTGCCAGCAGCCCCCTCCGTGGACTAGCGGGGGGCCAAGAGACCCAGTACTTC. It yields the protein CASSPLRGLAGGQETQYF.

This clonotype came up many times. This chain joins TRBV5-1 and TRBJ2-6; TRBD1 aligns across 8 bases. J gave up 4 bases and V 3 bases, and 6 bases lay outside the gene matches. Per the germline V gene, CDR1 is SGHRS and CDR2 is YFSETQ. This CDR3 contains 16 residues. The CDR3 loop reads CASSSRTGRGANVLTF. The DNA of the CDR3 is TGCGCCAGCAGCTCCCGGACAGGGAGAGGGGCCAACGTCCTGACTTTC.

This clonotype was seen ten or more times. The chain carries TRBV18 and TRBJ2-5, with D uncertain. Germline-derived CDR1 and CDR2 are KGHSH and LQKENI. This CDR3 is 13 amino acids long. The V end lost 2 bases, the J end lost 0 bases, and 4 bases lay between the germline ends. DNA for the CDR3: TGTGCCAGCTCACCAGAGTACCAAGAGACCCAGTACTTC. Translating it yields CASSPEYQETQYF.

This clonotype was recorded many times. J is TRBJ1-5 and V is TRBV2; possible D gene TRBD1, 5 bases. Per germline, CDR1 SNHLY and CDR2 FYNNEI. V dropped 4 bases and J dropped 4 bases, with 8 bases sitting between them. The CDR3 contains 13 residues. CDR3 DNA: TGTGCCAGCAGTGCCGGGGCTAATCAGCCCCAGCATTTT. Residues: CASSAGANQPQHF.

The table lists this clonotype with many counts. The J gene is TRBJ2-1, the V gene TRBV11-2; TRBD2 matches 12 bases. Germline trimming cut 3 bases from V and 7 bases from J; bases unmatched to any gene: 7. Germline V gene lookup returns CDR1 SGHAT and CDR2 FQNNGV. This CDR3 contains 16 residues. For the CDR3, the DNA is TGTGCCAGCAGCTTTTCTAGCGGGGGGGCCGGGAATGAGCAGTTCTTC. This translates into CASSFSSGGAGNEQFF.

This clonotype has at least ten counts. This chain links TRBV20-1 with TRBJ2-1; D not resolved. The V gene's germline CDR1 is DFQATT and CDR2 SNEGSKA (reference sequence). Between the trimmed V and J ends, which lost 6 bases and 10 bases, there was a span of 13 bases. The CDR3 has 11 residues. The CDR3, as DNA: TGCAGTGCCAGACATCTTAGCGAGCAGTTCTTC. Translation: CSARHLSEQFF.

This clonotype was picked up many times. The V call is TRBV29-1, the J call TRBJ1-1, with D possibly matching TRBD1 (5 bases). The V end was cut by 8 bases, the J end by 0 bases, with 22 bases between. The length of the CDR3 is 16 residues. The germline CDR1 and CDR2 sequences are SQVTM and ANQGSEA. The CDR3 spells CSPPILQDEMNTEAFF. CDR3 sequence (DNA): TGCAGCCCCCCAATTCTACAGGACGAGATGAACACTGAAGCTTTCTTT.